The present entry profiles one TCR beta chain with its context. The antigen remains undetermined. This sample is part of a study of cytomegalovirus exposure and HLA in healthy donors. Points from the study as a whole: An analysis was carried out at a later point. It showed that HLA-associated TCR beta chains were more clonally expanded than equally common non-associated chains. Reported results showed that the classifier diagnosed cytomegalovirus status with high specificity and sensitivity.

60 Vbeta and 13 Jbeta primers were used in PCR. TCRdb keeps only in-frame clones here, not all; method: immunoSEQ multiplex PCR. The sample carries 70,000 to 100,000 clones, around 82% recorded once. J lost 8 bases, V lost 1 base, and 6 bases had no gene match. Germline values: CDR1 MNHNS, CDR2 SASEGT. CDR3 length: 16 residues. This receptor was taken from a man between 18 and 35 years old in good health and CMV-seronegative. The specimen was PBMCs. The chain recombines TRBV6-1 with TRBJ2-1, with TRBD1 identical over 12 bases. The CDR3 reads CASSEVGTGGEDEQFF. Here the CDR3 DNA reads TGTGCCAGCAGTGAAGTCGGGACAGGGGGCGAGGATGAGCAGTTCTTC.